These 11 T cell receptor beta chains share one sample of origin, sequenced in a study of T cells in Graves' hyperthyroidism and ophthalmopathy. TCR beta CDR3 sequences were amplified from RNA transcripts. Carried out on the TCR CDR3, a first-round RT-PCR used the HTBI primer set. Each CDR3 protein gets one entry after TCRdb re-called the multiplex PCR reads with MiXCR. The profile covers roughly 740,000 distinct CDR3 sequences, with less than 20% appearing a single time and around 8.1% taken by the ten largest. The source material was blood. The receptors here all came from a man younger than 30 with Graves' hyperthyroidism.

The chain employs TRBV7-7 and TRBJ2-1, with D uncertain. The CDR3 is 14 residues long. Germline V CDR1 and CDR2: SSHAT, FNYEAQ (reference sequence). Trimming removed 5 bases from V and 10 bases from J, with 18 bases in between. This CDR3 reads CASSAEGRRGEQFF. In DNA form, the CDR3 reads TGTGCCAGCAGCGCTGAAGGGCGGCGAGGCGAGCAGTTCTTC.

In its sample, this clonotype was seen many times. V is TRBV28 and J is TRBJ2-3; TRBD2 matches 7 bases. With 7 bases clipped from V and 2 bases from J, the junction kept 12 bases outside the gene matches. This CDR3 comprises 16 residues. Germline V lookup: CDR1 MDHEN, CDR2 SYDVKM. In DNA, the CDR3 is TGTGCCAGCAAGGCTAGCGGCCCAAGGTACACAGATACGCAGTATTTT. Protein product: CASKASGPRYTDTQYF.

V is TRBV15 and J is TRBJ2-5; 7 bases line up with TRBD2. Per germline, CDR1 LNHNV and CDR2 YYDKDF (reference sequence). This CDR3 spans 16 amino acids. V gave up 3 bases and J gave up 5 bases; unmatched junction bases: 12. The chain's CDR3 is CATSRARAGRQETQYF. Written as DNA, the CDR3 is TGTGCCACCAGCAGGGCCCGAGCGGGAAGACAGGAGACCCAGTACTTC.

The chain has TRBV19 and TRBJ2-1; D uncertain. The V gene's germline CDR1 is LNHDA and CDR2 SQIVND (reference sequence). The CDR3 is 11 amino acids. Trimming took off 7 bases at V and 10 bases at J, with 11 bases between the two ends. The CDR3 reads CASTLGVEQFF. The CDR3 DNA follows: TGTGCCAGTACATTAGGTGTCGAGCAGTTCTTC.

The chain links TRBV4-1 to TRBJ2-2; D may be TRBD1 or TRBD2 (5 bases each). V was shortened by 3 bases and J by 1 base, with 9 bases between the two germline ends. The germline V gene has CDR1 MGHRA and CDR2 YSYEKL. The CDR3 has 15 amino acids. CDR3 protein: CASSQRDQNTGELFF. CDR3 in DNA: TGCGCCAGCAGCCAGAGGGACCAGAACACCGGGGAGCTGTTTTTT.

About this clonotype itself: Just one base apart from a much larger clone, this may be a read error. V gene TRBV29-1 combines with J gene TRBJ2-7; a weak D match, TRBD1 (5 bases). CDR1 is SQVTM and CDR2 is ANQGSEA in the germline V gene. The length of the CDR3 is 14 residues. The germline V and J ends were trimmed by 8 bases and 3 bases, with 20 bases remaining between them. CDR3 nucleotide sequence: TGCAGCATTGTTGTGGCAGGGCATTTCTACGAGCAGTACTTC. Amino acids: CSIVVAGHFYEQYF.

The chain couples TRBV5-1 to TRBJ2-1, with TRBD2 as a possible D gene (6 bases). V lost 0 bases and J 7 bases, leaving 17 bases between the germline ends. CDR1 SGHRS and CDR2 YFSETQ come from the germline V gene. The CDR3 sequence is 16 residues long. For the CDR3, the DNA is TGCGCCAGCAGCTTGGGGGTAGCGGTACCGGGGAATGAGCAGTTCTTC. Its translation is CASSLGVAVPGNEQFF.

The chain uses TRBV12-3 or TRBV12-4 and TRBJ2-2; TRBD1 agrees at 7 bases. The length of the CDR3 is 15 residues. V gave up 1 base and J gave up 5 bases; unmatched junction bases: 4. CDR3 residues: CASSLDTGVTGELFF. The CDR3 DNA is TGTGCCAGCAGTTTAGACACAGGGGTAACCGGGGAGCTGTTTTTT.

This clonotype was seen a handful of times. This chain joins TRBV12-3 or TRBV12-4 and TRBJ1-2; possibly TRBD1 for D (5 bases). This CDR3 spans 16 amino acids. The V end was cut by 1 base, the J end by 8 bases, with 20 bases between. The CDR3 loop is CASSLGPGFGGRGYTF. Here the CDR3 DNA reads TGTGCCAGCAGTTTAGGGCCCGGGTTTGGGGGGAGAGGCTACACCTTC.

The chain is built from TRBV12-5 and TRBJ2-7; 7 bases agree with TRBD2. With V trimmed by 4 bases and J by 7 bases, 13 bases remained unmatched. The CDR3 is 15 residues long. In germline, CDR1 is LGHNT, CDR2 FRNRAP. For the CDR3, the DNA is TGTGCTAGTGGTTCCGACTTCCTCCCGGGGGGTGAGCAGTACTTC. It specifies CASGSDFLPGGEQYF. The variable domain in full, completed from reference TRBV12-5 and TRBJ2-7, reads DARVTQTPRHKVTEMGQEVTMRCQPILGHNTVFWYRQTMMQGLELLAYFRNRAPLDDSGMPKDRFSAEMPDATLATLKIQPSEPRDSAVYFCASGSDFLPGGEQYFGPGTRLTVT.

This clonotype was seen only a few times. This chain connects TRBV2 to TRBJ1-2; tentative D call: TRBD1 (5 bases). This CDR3 has 16 residues. Between the trimmed V and J ends, which lost 2 bases and 4 bases, there was a span of 17 bases. CDR1 is SNHLY and CDR2 is FYNNEI in the germline V gene. In DNA, the CDR3 is TGTGCCAGCAGTGAATTCAGGGACGGAGATTTCTATGGCTACACCTTC. Translating it yields CASSEFRDGDFYGYTF.